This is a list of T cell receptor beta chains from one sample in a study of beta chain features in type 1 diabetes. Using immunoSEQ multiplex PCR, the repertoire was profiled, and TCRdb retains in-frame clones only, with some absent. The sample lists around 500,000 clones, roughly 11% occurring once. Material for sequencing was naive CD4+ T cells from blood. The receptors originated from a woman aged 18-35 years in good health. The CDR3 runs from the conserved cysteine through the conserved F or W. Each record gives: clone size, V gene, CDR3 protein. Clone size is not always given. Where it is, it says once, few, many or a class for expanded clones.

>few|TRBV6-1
CASSSGHMYEQYF
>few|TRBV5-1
CASSLRGPNSPLHF
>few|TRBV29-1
CSGPTVYEQYF
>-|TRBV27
CASRRDRGPYEQYF
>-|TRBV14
CASSPAGSNYGYTF
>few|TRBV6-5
CASSGALATYEQYF
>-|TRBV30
CAWGGLNKQFF
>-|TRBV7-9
CASSLKNRGTDTQYF
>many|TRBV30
CAWSVRRGNNEQFF
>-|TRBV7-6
CASSLGWRSSYNEQFF
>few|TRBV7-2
CASSLPGTGILYGYTF
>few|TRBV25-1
CASNDRAREKLFF
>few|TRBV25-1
CASGPFSPNEKLFF
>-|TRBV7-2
CASSLGAGTDTQYF
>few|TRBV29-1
CSVPSGSMMGEQYF
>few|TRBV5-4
CASSLDRVYEQYF
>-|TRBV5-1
CASGTEQETQYF
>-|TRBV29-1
CSVEDHGARFF
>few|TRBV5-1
CASSGEPNEQFF
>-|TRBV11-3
CASSSGGGLNTDTQYF
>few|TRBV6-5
CASSTTDSTSTQYF
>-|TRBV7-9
CASSPRVAVRDTQYF
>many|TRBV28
CASSLWHRSKNIQYF
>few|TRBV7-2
CASSPRVSLSGEQYF
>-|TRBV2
CASRLGYEQYF
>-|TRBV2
CASSEVVYEQYF
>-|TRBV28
CASSTTATEAFF